The 11 T cell receptor beta chains presented below share a single source sample, sequenced in a study of CD8 T cells in Susac syndrome. When the RNA was reverse transcribed, random hexamers were used with an input of about 0.5 to 1 ug. TCRdb called the immunoSEQ multiplex PCR reads again in MiXCR, with one record for every CDR3 protein. The sample has approximately 210,000 distinct CDR3 sequences; 94% are singletons. The sequencing input was CD4+ T cells from PBMCs. These receptors were taken from a human donor with Susac syndrome.

J is TRBJ1-1 and V is TRBV20-1; possibly TRBD1 for D (5 bases). Germline CDR1 DFQATT, CDR2 SNEGSKA (reference sequence). V was clipped by 3 bases and J by 0 bases, with 11 bases between them. The CDR3 covers 14 residues. CDR3 loop: CSARRTRVNTEAFF. The DNA of the CDR3 is TGCAGTGCTAGGCGGACAAGGGTGAACACTGAAGCTTTCTTT.

The chain carries TRBV2 and TRBJ2-3; 10 positions match TRBD2. Germline V CDR1 and CDR2: SNHLY, FYNNEI. The V and J ends lost 7 bases and 5 bases, in that order; junction bases with no gene match: 9. The CDR3 runs to 15 residues. CDR3 residues: CASTKTSGLQDTQYF. DNA of the CDR3: TGTGCCAGCACCAAGACTAGCGGGCTCCAAGATACGCAGTATTTT. Combining the CDR3 with reference TRBV2 and TRBJ2-3 gives the whole variable domain EPEVTQTPSHQVTQMGQEVILRCVPISNHLYFYWYRQILGQKVEFLVSFYNNEISEKSEIFDDQFSVERPDGSNFTLKIRSTKLEDSAMYFCASTKTSGLQDTQYFGPGTRLTVL.

The chain employs TRBV9 and TRBJ2-3; 9 nucleotides agree with TRBD2. The germline CDR1 and CDR2 sequences are SGDLS and YYNGEE. The V segment lost 0 bases and the J segment 3 bases; nucleotides outside the gene matches: 8. The CDR3 is 17 amino acids. The CDR3 DNA reads as TGTGCCAGCAGCGTAGCCCAGCTAGCGGGGAGGACAGATACGCAGTATTTT. Translation gives CASSVAQLAGRTDTQYF.

This clonotype was counted a single time. The chain uses TRBV5-1 and TRBJ1-1; maybe TRBD1 (6 bases). V was trimmed by 0 bases and J by 7 bases, leaving 10 bases between them. Germline CDR1 and CDR2: SGHRS and YFSETQ. The CDR3 is 13 amino acids. The CDR3 protein is CASSLGTANEAFF. The DNA of the CDR3 is TGCGCCAGCAGCTTGGGGACAGCTAATGAAGCTTTCTTT. The variable domain in full, with the rest retrieved from reference TRBV5-1 and TRBJ1-1, is KAGVTQTPRYLIKTRGQQVTLSCSPISGHRSVSWYQQTPGQGLQFLFEYFSETQRNKGNFPGRFSGRQFSNSRSEMNVSTLELGDSALYLCASSLGTANEAFFGQGTRLTVV.

The V and J genes are TRBV5-1 and TRBJ1-2; D is undetermined. V was trimmed by 3 bases and J by 5 bases, leaving 14 bases between them. The CDR3 contains 14 residues. Germline V gene sequence: CDR1 SGHRS, CDR2 YFSETQ. CDR3 sequence (DNA): TGCGCCAGCAGCTATGAGGGCTCGGGGTATGGCTACACCTTC. Translating gives CASSYEGSGYGYTF.

This clonotype was detected only a few times. The V gene is TRBV24-1, the J gene TRBJ2-5, with 8 bases fitting TRBD1. Germline V gene data show CDR1 as KGHDR and CDR2 as SFDVKD. The V gene end was trimmed by 3 bases and the J gene end by 5 bases; junction bases not matched to a gene: 7. The length of the CDR3 is 15 residues. In DNA form, the CDR3 reads TGTGCCACCAGTGATGAACCGGGACAGGAGGAGACCCAGTACTTC. Amino acid sequence: CATSDEPGQEETQYF.

The chain uses TRBV5-4 and TRBJ2-5; TRBD2 agrees at 9 bases. Germline loops: CDR1 SGHNT, CDR2 YYREEE (reference sequence). V shed 3 bases and J 5 bases; nucleotides not matched to a gene: 8. The CDR3 is made up of 15 amino acids. CDR3 nucleotides: TGTGCCAGCAGCTCTGAGGGACTAGCTCTCGAGACCCAGTACTTC. Translated, it gives CASSSEGLALETQYF.

The rearrangement uses TRBV5-1 and TRBJ1-2; TRBD1 might be the D (6 bases). Between the trimmed V and J ends, which lost 7 bases and 4 bases, there was a span of 17 bases. From germline, CDR1 is SGHRS and CDR2 YFSETQ. This CDR3 is built from 14 residues. CDR3 in amino acids: CASGGGPYLYGYTF. CDR3 DNA sequence: TGCGCCAGCGGAGGGGGGCCATACCTCTATGGCTACACCTTC.

This chain joins TRBV30 and TRBJ1-3; 10 bases map to TRBD1. Germline CDR1 is GTSNPN and CDR2 is SVGIG (reference sequence). There are 16 residues in the CDR3. With 1 base clipped from V and 2 bases from J, the junction kept 5 bases outside the gene matches. This chain's CDR3 is CAWSGDRGRPGNTIYF. As DNA, the CDR3 is TGTGCCTGGAGTGGTGACAGGGGGCGGCCTGGAAACACCATATATTTT.

This chain uses TRBV7-8 with TRBJ2-5, with a tentative D call TRBD1 (5 bases). V lost 1 base, J lost 5 bases, and 11 bases lay in between. Germline CDR1 and CDR2: SGHVS and FQNEAQ. This CDR3 has 14 amino acids. The CDR3 coding sequence is TGTGCCAGCAGCTTAGGTGTAGGGGTGGAGACCCAGTACTTC. Protein sequence: CASSLGVGVETQYF. Supplemented by reference TRBV7-8 and TRBJ2-5, the full variable domain reads GAGVSQSPRYKVAKRGQDVALRCDPISGHVSLFWYQQALGQGPEFLTYFQNEAQLDKSGLPSDRFFAERPEGSVSTLKIQRTQQEDSAVYLCASSLGVGVETQYFGPGTRLLVL.

This clonotype was observed once. CDR3 residues: CASSPEDTYEQYF. The CDR3 bases are TGTGCCAGCAGCCCGGAAGACACGTACGAGCAGTACTTC. J is TRBJ2-7 and V is TRBV5-6; no clear D. CDR1 is SGHDT and CDR2 is YYEEEE in the germline V gene. This CDR3 spans 13 amino acids. V was shortened by 4 bases and J by 4 bases, with 12 bases between the two germline ends. The entire variable domain, with the rest obtained from reference TRBV5-6 and TRBJ2-7, is as follows: DAGVTQSPTHLIKTRGQQVTLRCSPKSGHDTVSWYQQALGQGPQFIFQYYEEEERQRGNFPDRFSGHQFPNYSSELNVNALLLGDSALYLCASSPEDTYEQYFGPGTRLTVT.